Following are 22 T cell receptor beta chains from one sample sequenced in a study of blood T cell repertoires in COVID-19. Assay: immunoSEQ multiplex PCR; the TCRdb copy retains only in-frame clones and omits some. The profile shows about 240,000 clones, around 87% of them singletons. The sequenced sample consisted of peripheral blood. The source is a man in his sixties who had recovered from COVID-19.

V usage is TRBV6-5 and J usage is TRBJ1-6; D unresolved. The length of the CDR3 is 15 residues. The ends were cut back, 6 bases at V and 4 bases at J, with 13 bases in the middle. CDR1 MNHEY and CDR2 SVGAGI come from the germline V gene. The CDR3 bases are TGTGCCAGCAGCCCCGGGGAAGCATATAATTCACCCCTCCACTTT. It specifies CASSPGEAYNSPLHF.

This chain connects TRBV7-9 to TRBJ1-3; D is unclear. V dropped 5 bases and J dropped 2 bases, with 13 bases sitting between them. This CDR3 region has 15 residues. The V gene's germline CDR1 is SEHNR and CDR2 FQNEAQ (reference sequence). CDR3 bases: TGTGCCAGCAGCCCCCGAGAGCGGCCTGGAAACACCATATATTTT. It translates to CASSPRERPGNTIYF.

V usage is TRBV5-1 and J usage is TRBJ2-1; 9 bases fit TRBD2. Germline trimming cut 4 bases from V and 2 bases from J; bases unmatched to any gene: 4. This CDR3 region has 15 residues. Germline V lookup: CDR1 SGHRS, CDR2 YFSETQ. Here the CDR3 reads CASSHIAGAYNEQFF. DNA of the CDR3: TGCGCCAGCAGCCATATAGCGGGGGCCTACAATGAGCAGTTCTTC.

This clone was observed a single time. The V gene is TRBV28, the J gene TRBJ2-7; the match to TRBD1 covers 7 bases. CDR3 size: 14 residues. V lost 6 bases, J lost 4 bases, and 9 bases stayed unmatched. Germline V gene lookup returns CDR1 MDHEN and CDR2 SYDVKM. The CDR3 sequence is CASSFPGQLYEQYF. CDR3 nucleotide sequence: TGTGCCAGCAGCTTTCCGGGACAGCTTTACGAGCAGTACTTC.

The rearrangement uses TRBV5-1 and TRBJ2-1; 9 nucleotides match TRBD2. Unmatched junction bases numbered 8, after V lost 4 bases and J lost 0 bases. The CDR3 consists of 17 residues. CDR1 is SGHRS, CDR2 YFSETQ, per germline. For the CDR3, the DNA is TGCGCCAGCAGCCCCCGAGGTAGCGGGGGCTCCTACAATGAGCAGTTCTTC. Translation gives CASSPRGSGGSYNEQFF.

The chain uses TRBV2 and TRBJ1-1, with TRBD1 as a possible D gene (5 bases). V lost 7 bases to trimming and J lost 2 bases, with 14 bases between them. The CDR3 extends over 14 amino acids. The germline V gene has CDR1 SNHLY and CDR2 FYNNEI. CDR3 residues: CASTSGGGNTEAFF. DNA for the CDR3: TGTGCCAGCACCTCGGGGGGTGGCAACACTGAAGCTTTCTTT. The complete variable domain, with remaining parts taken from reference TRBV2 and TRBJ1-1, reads EPEVTQTPSHQVTQMGQEVILRCVPISNHLYFYWYRQILGQKVEFLVSFYNNEISEKSEIFDDQFSVERPDGSNFTLKIRSTKLEDSAMYFCASTSGGGNTEAFFGQGTRLTVV.

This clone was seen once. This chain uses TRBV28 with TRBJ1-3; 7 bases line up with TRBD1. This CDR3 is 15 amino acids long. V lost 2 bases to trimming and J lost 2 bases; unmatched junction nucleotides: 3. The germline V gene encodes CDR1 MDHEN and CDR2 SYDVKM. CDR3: CASSLQGVAGNTIYF. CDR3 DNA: TGTGCCAGCAGTTTACAGGGGGTGGCTGGAAACACCATATATTTT.

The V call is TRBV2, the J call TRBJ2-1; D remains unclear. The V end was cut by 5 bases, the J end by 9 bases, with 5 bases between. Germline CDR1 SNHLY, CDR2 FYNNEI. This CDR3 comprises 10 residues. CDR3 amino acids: CASSRSEQFF. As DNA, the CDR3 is TGTGCCAGCAGTCGGAGTGAGCAGTTCTTC.

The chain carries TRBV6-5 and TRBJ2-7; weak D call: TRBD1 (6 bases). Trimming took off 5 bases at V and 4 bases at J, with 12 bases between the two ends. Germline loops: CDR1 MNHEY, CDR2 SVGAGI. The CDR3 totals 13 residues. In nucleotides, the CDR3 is TGTGCCAGCAGTCTGACAGGCTTGTACGAGCAGTACTTC. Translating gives CASSLTGLYEQYF.

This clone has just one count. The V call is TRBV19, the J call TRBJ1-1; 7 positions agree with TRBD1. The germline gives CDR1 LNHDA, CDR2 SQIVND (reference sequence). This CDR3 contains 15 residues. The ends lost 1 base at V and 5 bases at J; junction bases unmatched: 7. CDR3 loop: CASSIGRGGRTEAFF. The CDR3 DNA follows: TGTGCCAGTAGTATAGGTCGAGGGGGCAGGACTGAAGCTTTCTTT.

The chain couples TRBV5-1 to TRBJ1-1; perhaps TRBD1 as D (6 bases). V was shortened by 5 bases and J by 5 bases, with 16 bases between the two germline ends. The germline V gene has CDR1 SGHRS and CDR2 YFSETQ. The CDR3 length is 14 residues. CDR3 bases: TGCGCCAGCAGGTCCACAGGGTTTGAAACTGAAGCTTTCTTT. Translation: CASRSTGFETEAFF.

The CDR3: CASSPFSGVRPNEQFF. The CDR3 nucleotides are TGTGCCAGCAGCCCTTTTAGTGGTGTCCGCCCTAATGAGCAGTTCTTC. V is TRBV27 and J is TRBJ2-1, with unresolved D. Trimming stripped 6 bases from V and 7 bases from J, with 22 bases between. The CDR3 sequence is 16 residues long. Germline CDR1 reads MNHEY; CDR2 reads SMNVEV (reference sequence).

The CDR3 DNA sequence: TGTGCCAGCAGTTACCTCCTGGCCCAGGAGCAGTACGTC. This encodes CASSYLLAQEQYV. This sequence joins TRBV6-6 and TRBJ2-7; D gene unclear. Trimming took off 2 bases at V and 7 bases at J, with 12 bases between the two ends. CDR1 and CDR2 from the germline V gene are MNHNY and SVGAGI (reference sequence). The CDR3 sequence is 13 residues long.

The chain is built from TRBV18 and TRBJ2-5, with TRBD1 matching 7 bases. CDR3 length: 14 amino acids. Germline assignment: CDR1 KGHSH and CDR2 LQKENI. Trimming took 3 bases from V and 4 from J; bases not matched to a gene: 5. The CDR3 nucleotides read TGTGCCAGCTCACCCCGACAGGGCGTAGAGACCCAGTACTTC. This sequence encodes CASSPRQGVETQYF.

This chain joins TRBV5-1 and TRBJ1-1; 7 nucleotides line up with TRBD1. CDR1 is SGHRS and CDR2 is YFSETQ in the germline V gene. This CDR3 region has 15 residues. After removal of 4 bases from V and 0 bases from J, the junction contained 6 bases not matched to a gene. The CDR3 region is CASSARQGLNTEAFF. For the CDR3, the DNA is TGCGCCAGCAGCGCCAGACAGGGCTTGAACACTGAAGCTTTCTTT.

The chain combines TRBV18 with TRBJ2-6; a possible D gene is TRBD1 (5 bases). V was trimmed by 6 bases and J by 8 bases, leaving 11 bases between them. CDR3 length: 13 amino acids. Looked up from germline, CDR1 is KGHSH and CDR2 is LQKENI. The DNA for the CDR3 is TGTGCCAGCTCCCTACAGGAGACCAACGTCCTGACTTTC. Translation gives CASSLQETNVLTF.

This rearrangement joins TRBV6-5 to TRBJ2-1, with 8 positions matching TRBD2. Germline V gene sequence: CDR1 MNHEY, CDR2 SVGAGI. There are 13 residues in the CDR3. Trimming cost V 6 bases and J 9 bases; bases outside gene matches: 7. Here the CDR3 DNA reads TGTGCCAGCAGACCTACTAGCGGCGGTGAGCAGTTCTTC. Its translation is CASRPTSGGEQFF.

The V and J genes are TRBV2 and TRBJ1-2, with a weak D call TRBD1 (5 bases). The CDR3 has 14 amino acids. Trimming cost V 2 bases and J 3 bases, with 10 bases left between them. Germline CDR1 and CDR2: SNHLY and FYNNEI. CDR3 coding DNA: TGTGCCAGCAGTGAATGGGGCGGCGACTATGGCTACACCTTC. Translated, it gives CASSEWGGDYGYTF.

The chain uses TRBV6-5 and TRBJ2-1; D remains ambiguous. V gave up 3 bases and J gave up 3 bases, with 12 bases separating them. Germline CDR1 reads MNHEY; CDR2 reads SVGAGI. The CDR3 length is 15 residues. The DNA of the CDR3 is TGTGCCAGCAGTTATAAGCGTTCCATCTACAATGAGCAGTTCTTC. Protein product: CASSYKRSIYNEQFF.

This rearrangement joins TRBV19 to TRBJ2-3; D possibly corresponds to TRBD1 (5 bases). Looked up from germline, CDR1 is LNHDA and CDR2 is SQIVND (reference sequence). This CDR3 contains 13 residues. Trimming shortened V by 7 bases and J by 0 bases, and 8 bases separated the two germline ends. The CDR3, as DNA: TGTGCCAGTAATGACAGAAGCACAGATACGCAGTATTTT. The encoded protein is CASNDRSTDTQYF. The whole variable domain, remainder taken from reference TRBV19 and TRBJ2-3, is DGGITQSPKYLFRKEGQNVTLSCEQNLNHDAMYWYRQDPGQGLRLIYYSQIVNDFQKGDIAEGYSVSREKKESFPLTVTSAQKNPTAFYLCASNDRSTDTQYFGPGTRLTVL.

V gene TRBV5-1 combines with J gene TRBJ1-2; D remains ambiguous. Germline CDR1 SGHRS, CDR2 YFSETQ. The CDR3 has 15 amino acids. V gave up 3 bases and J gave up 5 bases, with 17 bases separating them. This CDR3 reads CASSSSLIATYGYTF. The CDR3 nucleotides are TGCGCCAGCAGCTCAAGCCTGATAGCTACTTATGGCTACACCTTC. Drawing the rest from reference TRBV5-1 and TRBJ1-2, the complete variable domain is KAGVTQTPRYLIKTRGQQVTLSCSPISGHRSVSWYQQTPGQGLQFLFEYFSETQRNKGNFPGRFSGRQFSNSRSEMNVSTLELGDSALYLCASSSSLIATYGYTFGSGTRLTVV.

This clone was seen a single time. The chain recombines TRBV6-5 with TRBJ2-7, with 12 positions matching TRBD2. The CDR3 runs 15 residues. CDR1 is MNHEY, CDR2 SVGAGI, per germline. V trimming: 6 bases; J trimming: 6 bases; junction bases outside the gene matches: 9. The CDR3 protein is CASRLAGGPISEQYF. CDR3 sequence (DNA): TGTGCCAGCAGACTAGCGGGGGGCCCTATCTCCGAGCAGTACTTC.